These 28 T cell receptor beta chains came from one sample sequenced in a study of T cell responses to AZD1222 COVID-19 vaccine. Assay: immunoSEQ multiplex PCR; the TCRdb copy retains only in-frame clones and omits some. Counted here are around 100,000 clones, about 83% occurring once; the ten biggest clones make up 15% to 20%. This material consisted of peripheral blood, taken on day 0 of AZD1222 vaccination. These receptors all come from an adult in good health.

The CDR3 region is CASRGFGAVSYNEQFF. Written as DNA, the CDR3 is TGTGCCAGCAGGGGATTCGGGGCCGTCTCCTACAATGAGCAGTTCTTC. This rearrangement joins TRBV27 to TRBJ2-1; perhaps D is TRBD1 or TRBD2 (5 bases each). The CDR3 has 16 amino acids. Trimming cost V 6 bases and J 0 bases, with 15 bases left between them. The germline V gene has CDR1 MNHEY and CDR2 SMNVEV (reference sequence).

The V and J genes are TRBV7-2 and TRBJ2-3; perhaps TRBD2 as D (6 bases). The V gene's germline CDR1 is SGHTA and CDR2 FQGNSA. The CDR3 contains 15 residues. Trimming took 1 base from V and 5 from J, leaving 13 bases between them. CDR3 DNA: TGTGCCAGCAGCTTAGAAGTCGGGAGAATAGATACGCAGTATTTT. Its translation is CASSLEVGRIDTQYF.

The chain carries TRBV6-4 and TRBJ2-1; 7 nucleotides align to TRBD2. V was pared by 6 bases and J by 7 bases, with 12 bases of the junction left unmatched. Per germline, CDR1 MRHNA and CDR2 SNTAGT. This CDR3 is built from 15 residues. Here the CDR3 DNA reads TGTGCCAGCAGCTGGACTAGTTCGTACAGTAATGAGCAGTTCTTC. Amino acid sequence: CASSWTSSYSNEQFF.

The CDR3 is CSVGQGPYQPQHF. CDR3 in DNA: TGCAGCGTCGGACAGGGGCCTTATCAGCCCCAGCATTTT. J is TRBJ1-5 and V is TRBV29-1; 9 bases line up with TRBD1. The CDR3 covers 13 residues. V lost 6 bases to trimming and J lost 5 bases; unmatched junction nucleotides: 5. Germline V gene lookup returns CDR1 SQVTM and CDR2 ANQGSEA.

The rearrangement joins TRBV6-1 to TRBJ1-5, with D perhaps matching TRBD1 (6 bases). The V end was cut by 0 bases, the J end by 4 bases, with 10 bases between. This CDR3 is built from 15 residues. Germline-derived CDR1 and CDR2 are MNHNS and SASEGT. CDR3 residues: CASSEASGANQPQHF. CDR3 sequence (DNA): TGTGCCAGCAGTGAAGCTTCGGGGGCAAATCAGCCCCAGCATTTT.

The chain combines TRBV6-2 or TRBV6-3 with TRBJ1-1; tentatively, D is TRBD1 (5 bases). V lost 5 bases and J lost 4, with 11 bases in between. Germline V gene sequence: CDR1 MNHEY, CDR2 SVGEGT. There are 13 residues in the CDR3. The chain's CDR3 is CASSQGVPTEAFF. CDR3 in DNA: TGTGCCAGCAGTCAGGGCGTCCCCACTGAAGCTTTCTTT.

This CDR3 reads CASSLMGRHIQYF. CDR3 coding DNA: TGCGCCAGCAGCTTGATGGGACGGCACATTCAGTACTTC. This chain links TRBV5-1 with TRBJ2-4; D might be TRBD1 or TRBD2, each matching 5 bases. Per the germline V gene, CDR1 is SGHRS and CDR2 is YFSETQ. With 1 base removed from V and 8 bases from J, the gap between germline ends came to 10 bases. This CDR3 comprises 13 residues.

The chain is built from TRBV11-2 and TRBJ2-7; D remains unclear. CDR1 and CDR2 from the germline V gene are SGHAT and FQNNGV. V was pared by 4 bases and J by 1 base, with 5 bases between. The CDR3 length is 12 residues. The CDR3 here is CASSSQSYEQYF. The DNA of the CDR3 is TGTGCCAGCAGCTCACAATCCTACGAGCAGTACTTC.

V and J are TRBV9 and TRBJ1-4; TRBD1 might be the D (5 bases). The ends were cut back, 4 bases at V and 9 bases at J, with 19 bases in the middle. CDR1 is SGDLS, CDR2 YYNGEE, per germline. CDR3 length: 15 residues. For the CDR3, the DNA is TGTGCCAGCAGCCCCGGGACGGAACGACCTCAAAAACTGTTTTTT. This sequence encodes CASSPGTERPQKLFF.

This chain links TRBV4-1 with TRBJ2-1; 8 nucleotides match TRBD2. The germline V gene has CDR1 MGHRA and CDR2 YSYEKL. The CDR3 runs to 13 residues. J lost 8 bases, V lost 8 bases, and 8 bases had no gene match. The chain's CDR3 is CASRGGSVDEQFF. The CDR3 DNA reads TGCGCCAGCCGCGGGGGGAGTGTCGATGAGCAGTTCTTC.

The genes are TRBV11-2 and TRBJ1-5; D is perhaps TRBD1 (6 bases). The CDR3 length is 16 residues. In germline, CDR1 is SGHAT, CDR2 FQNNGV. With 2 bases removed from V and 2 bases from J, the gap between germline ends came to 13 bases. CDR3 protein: CASSLITRGCNQPQHF. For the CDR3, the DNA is TGTGCCAGCAGCTTAATAACCAGGGGATGCAATCAGCCCCAGCATTTT. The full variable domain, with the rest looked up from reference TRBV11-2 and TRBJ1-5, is EAGVAQSPRYKIIEKRQSVAFWCNPISGHATLYWYQQILGQGPKLLIQFQNNGVVDDSQLPKDRFSAERLKGVDSTLKIQPAKLEDSAVYLCASSLITRGCNQPQHFGDGTRLSIL.

The CDR3 sequence: CASSSRGLNQPQHF. In DNA form, the CDR3 reads TGTGCCAGTAGTTCCCGAGGGTTGAATCAGCCCCAGCATTTT. The rearrangement links TRBV19 to TRBJ1-5; D not certain. Looked up from germline, CDR1 is LNHDA and CDR2 is SQIVND (reference sequence). V was clipped by 5 bases and J by 4 bases, with 12 bases between them. CDR3 size: 14 residues.

The CDR3 sequence: CASSLDSRNYGYTF. CDR3 nucleotides: TGCGCCAGCAGCTTGGATAGCAGAAACTATGGCTACACCTTC. The chain carries TRBV5-1 and TRBJ1-2; D is undetermined. Germline values: CDR1 SGHRS, CDR2 YFSETQ. The length of the CDR3 is 14 residues. Trimming left V 0 bases short and J 2 bases short, with 8 bases between.

CDR3 residues: CASNKVGLPGTTEQYF. The CDR3 DNA sequence: TGCGCCAGCAACAAAGTAGGGCTCCCGGGAACCACCGAGCAGTACTTC. The chain couples TRBV10-1 to TRBJ2-7, with a possible D match to TRBD2 (5 bases). CDR3 size: 16 residues. V was shortened by 7 bases and J by 6 bases, with 25 bases between the two germline ends. The germline V gene has CDR1 WNHNN and CDR2 SYGVQD (reference sequence).

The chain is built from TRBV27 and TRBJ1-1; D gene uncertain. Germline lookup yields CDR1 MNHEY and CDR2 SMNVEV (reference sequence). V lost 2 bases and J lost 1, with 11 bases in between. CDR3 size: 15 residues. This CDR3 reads CASSLPPGKNTEAFF. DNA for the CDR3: TGTGCCAGCAGTTTACCCCCGGGGAAGAACACTGAAGCTTTCTTT.

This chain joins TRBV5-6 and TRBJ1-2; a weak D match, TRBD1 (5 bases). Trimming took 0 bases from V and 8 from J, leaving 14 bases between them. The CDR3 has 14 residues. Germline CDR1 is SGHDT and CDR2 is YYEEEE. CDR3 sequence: CASSLEVGRGGYTF. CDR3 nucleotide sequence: TGTGCCAGCAGCTTGGAAGTGGGGAGGGGAGGCTACACCTTC.

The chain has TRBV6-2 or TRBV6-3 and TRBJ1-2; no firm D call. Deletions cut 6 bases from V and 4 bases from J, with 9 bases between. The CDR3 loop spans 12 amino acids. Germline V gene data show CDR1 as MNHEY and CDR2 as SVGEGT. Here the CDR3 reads CASSKDLYGYTF. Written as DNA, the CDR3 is TGTGCCAGCAGCAAAGACCTCTATGGCTACACCTTC.

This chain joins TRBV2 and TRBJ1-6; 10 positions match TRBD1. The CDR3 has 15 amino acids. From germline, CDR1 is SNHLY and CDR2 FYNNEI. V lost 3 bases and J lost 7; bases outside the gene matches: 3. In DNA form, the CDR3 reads TGTGCCAGCAGTGATCGGACAGGGGGAAATTCACCCCTCCACTTT. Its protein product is CASSDRTGGNSPLHF.

The CDR3 coding sequence is TGTGCCAGCTCACCAGCTAGGACTGGGGAGGAGACCCAGTACTTC. Translation gives CASSPARTGEETQYF. The chain has TRBV18 and TRBJ2-5; possibly TRBD2 for D (5 bases). In germline, CDR1 is KGHSH, CDR2 LQKENI. The CDR3 contains 15 residues. The V gene lost 2 bases and the J gene lost 5 bases, with 15 bases spanning the gap.

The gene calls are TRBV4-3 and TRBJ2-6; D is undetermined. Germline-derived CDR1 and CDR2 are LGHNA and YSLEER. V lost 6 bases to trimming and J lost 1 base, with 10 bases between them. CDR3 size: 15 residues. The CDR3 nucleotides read TGCGCCAGCAGAGTAATGGGGTCTGGGGCCAACGTCCTGACTTTC. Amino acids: CASRVMGSGANVLTF.

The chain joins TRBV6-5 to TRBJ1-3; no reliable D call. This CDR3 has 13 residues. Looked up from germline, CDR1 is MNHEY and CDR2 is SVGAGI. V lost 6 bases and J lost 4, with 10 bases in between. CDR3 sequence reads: CASSQTRGNTIYF. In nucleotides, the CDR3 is TGTGCCAGCAGCCAAACCAGGGGAAACACCATATATTTT.

The CDR3 region is CASSNRQGAYEQYF. DNA of the CDR3: TGCGCCAGCAGCAACCGACAGGGCGCCTACGAGCAGTACTTC. V usage is TRBV5-1 and J usage is TRBJ2-7; TRBD1 matches at 7 bases. Germline values: CDR1 SGHRS, CDR2 YFSETQ. The CDR3 sequence is 14 residues long. V was clipped by 4 bases and J by 2 bases; unmatched bases: 6.

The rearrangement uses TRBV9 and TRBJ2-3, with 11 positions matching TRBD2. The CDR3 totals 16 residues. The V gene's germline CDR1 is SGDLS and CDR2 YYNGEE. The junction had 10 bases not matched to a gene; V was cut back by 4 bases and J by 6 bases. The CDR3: CASSPRGTSGADTQYF. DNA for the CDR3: TGTGCCAGCAGCCCACGAGGGACTAGCGGCGCCGATACGCAGTATTTT.

CDR3 nucleotides: TGTGCCAGCAGCCGCTGGGTGAACACTGAAGCTTTCTTT. It codes for CASSRWVNTEAFF. The chain couples TRBV6-5 to TRBJ1-1; no clear D gene. Deletions cut 6 bases from V and 0 bases from J, with 8 bases between. Germline V gene data show CDR1 as MNHEY and CDR2 as SVGAGI. The CDR3 spans 13 residues.

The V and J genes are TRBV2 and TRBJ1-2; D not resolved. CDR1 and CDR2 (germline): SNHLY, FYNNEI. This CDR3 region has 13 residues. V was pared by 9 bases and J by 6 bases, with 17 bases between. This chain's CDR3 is CASSERIRDGYTF. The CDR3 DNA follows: TGTGCCAGTTCCGAACGGATCCGCGATGGCTACACCTTC.

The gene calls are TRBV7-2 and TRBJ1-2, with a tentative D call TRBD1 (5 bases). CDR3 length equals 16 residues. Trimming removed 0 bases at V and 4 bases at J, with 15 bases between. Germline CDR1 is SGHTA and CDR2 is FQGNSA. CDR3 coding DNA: TGTGCCAGCAGCTTAGCGGTCGGGGCAGAGGGCTATGGCTACACCTTC. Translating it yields CASSLAVGAEGYGYTF.

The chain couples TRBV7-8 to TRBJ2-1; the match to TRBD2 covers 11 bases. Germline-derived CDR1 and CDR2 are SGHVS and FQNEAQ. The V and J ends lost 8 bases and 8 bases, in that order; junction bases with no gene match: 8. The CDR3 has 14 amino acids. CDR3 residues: CASGLAGGLDEQFF. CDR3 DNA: TGTGCCAGCGGATTAGCGGGAGGGCTTGATGAGCAGTTCTTC.

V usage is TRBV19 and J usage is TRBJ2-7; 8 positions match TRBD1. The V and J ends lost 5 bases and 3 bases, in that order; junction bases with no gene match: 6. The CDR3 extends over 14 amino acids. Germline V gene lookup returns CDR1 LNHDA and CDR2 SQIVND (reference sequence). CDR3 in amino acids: CASSPIGQGYEQYF. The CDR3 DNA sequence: TGTGCCAGTAGTCCCATCGGACAGGGCTACGAGCAGTACTTC.